This T cell receptor (beta chain) was retrieved from a study of T-cell memory formation after mild COVID-19. TCRdb re-derived calls from the 5' RACE reads in MiXCR, one entry per CDR3 protein. The sample lists about 400,000 distinct CDR3 sequences; around a sixth were seen once. In germline, CDR1 is SNHLY, CDR2 FYNNEI. The CDR3 is 14 residues long. V was clipped by 2 bases and J by 6 bases, with 14 bases between them. Only a few counts were recorded for this clonotype. The sequenced material came from PBMCs or a T cell subset sorted from them (not recorded which). The sequence was obtained from a man aged 18 to 30 who had mild COVID-19 (a few samples of this study predate the infection). Cell type and time point are not known. The rearrangement links TRBV2 to TRBJ2-7, with D hard to call. The DNA of the CDR3 is TGTGCCAGCAGTGAATCGGCCGAGCTGCTCGAGCAGTACTTC. Translated: CASSESAELLEQYF.